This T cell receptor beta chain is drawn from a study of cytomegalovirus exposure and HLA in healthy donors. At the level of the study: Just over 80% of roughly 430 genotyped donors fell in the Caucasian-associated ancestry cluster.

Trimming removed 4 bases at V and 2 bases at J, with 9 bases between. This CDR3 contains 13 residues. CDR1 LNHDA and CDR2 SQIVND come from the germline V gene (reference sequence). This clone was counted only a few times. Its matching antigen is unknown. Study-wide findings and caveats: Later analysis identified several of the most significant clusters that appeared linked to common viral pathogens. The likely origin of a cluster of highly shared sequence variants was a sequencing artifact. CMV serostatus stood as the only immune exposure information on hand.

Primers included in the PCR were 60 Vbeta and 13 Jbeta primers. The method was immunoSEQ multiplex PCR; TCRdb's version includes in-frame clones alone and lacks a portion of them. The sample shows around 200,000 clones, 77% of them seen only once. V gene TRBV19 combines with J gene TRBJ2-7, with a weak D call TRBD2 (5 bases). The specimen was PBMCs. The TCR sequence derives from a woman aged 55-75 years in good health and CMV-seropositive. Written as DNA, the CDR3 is TGTGCCAGTAGTACTCACGGGACCTACGAGCAGTACTTC. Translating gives CASSTHGTYEQYF.